These 26 T cell receptor beta chains were sequenced from one sample in a study of control samples from healthy donors and cancer patients. Profiling relied on immunoSEQ multiplex PCR, and the TCRdb table lists in-frame clones only, not all of them. The table shows hundreds of thousands of clones, with 80% to 95% occurring only once. The sample comprised PBMCs. These receptors were taken from a man between 35 and 55 years old with head and neck cancer.

This sequence joins TRBV7-9 and TRBJ1-1; D gene ambiguous. The CDR3 has 15 amino acids. Germline assignment: CDR1 SEHNR and CDR2 FQNEAQ (reference sequence). V dropped 5 bases and J dropped 3 bases, with 16 bases sitting between them. CDR3 bases: TGTGCCAGCAGCCCCCAAGGGAGGAGGGACACTGAAGCTTTCTTT. It specifies CASSPQGRRDTEAFF.

The V gene is TRBV28, the J gene TRBJ1-4; D remains ambiguous. The germline CDR1 and CDR2 sequences are MDHEN and SYDVKM. Trimming cost V 9 bases and J 6 bases, with 11 bases left between them. The CDR3 has 12 residues. In nucleotides, the CDR3 is TGTGCCAGTGGACCCCTGGATGAAAAACTGTTTTTT. It codes for CASGPLDEKLFF.

The chain is built from TRBV12-3 or TRBV12-4 and TRBJ1-2, with D unclear. The CDR3 contains 13 residues. V dropped 5 bases and J dropped 4 bases, with 11 bases sitting between them. Here the CDR3 DNA reads TGTGCCAGCAGTCCCCGGGAGACCTATGGCTACACCTTC. Translated, it gives CASSPRETYGYTF.

This sequence joins TRBV5-1 and TRBJ2-1, with TRBD2 matching over 11 bases. Germline trimming cut 4 bases from V and 3 bases from J; bases unmatched to any gene: 6. Germline CDR1 SGHRS, CDR2 YFSETQ. This CDR3 comprises 16 residues. The CDR3 reads CASSNPGLADYNEQFF. CDR3 nucleotides: TGCGCCAGCAGCAACCCGGGACTAGCGGACTACAATGAGCAGTTCTTC. Supplemented by reference TRBV5-1 and TRBJ2-1, the full variable domain reads KAGVTQTPRYLIKTRGQQVTLSCSPISGHRSVSWYQQTPGQGLQFLFEYFSETQRNKGNFPGRFSGRQFSNSRSEMNVSTLELGDSALYLCASSNPGLADYNEQFFGPGTRLTVL.

This rearrangement joins TRBV9 to TRBJ2-5; TRBD2 aligns across 13 bases. Germline lookup yields CDR1 SGDLS and CDR2 YYNGEE. The CDR3 consists of 16 residues. The junction had 4 bases not matched to a gene; V was cut back by 0 bases and J by 5 bases. The CDR3 loop reads CASSVEGLAGYETQYF. CDR3 nucleotides: TGTGCCAGCAGCGTAGAGGGACTAGCGGGATATGAGACCCAGTACTTC.

This clone was recorded once. The gene calls are TRBV5-1 and TRBJ2-1; no definite D call. Deletions cut 1 base from V and 7 bases from J, with 9 bases between. The CDR3 spans 13 residues. Germline CDR1 is SGHRS and CDR2 is YFSETQ. CDR3 nucleotides: TGCGCCAGCAGCTTGCAAGAGAGGAATGAGCAGTTCTTC. It translates to CASSLQERNEQFF.

CDR3 in amino acids: CASSSGTVLEYGYTF. Here the CDR3 DNA reads TGCGCCAGCAGCTCAGGGACGGTCCTGGAGTATGGCTACACCTTC. The V and J genes are TRBV5-1 and TRBJ1-2, with D perhaps TRBD1 (5 bases). Germline V gives CDR1 SGHRS, CDR2 YFSETQ. The CDR3 loop spans 15 amino acids. Trimming removed 3 bases at V and 5 bases at J, with 17 bases between.

This clone was observed a few times. V gene TRBV7-9 combines with J gene TRBJ2-7; D call uncertain. The germline gives CDR1 SEHNR, CDR2 FQNEAQ (reference sequence). The CDR3 loop spans 14 amino acids. V was cut by 3 bases and J by 6 bases, with 15 bases left in between. CDR3 sequence (DNA): TGTGCCAGCAGCTTCCTTCACGGCGTCGGCGAGCAGTACTTC. Protein product: CASSFLHGVGEQYF.

The rearrangement joins TRBV6-5 to TRBJ1-3, with 10 bases lining up with TRBD1. The CDR3 has 15 residues. CDR1 and CDR2 from the germline V gene are MNHEY and SVGAGI. The trim removed 7 bases at V and 2 bases at J, leaving 5 bases unmatched. The CDR3: CASTIGQGAGNTIYF. For the CDR3, the DNA is TGTGCCAGCACTATCGGACAGGGGGCTGGAAACACCATATATTTT.

V is TRBV28 and J is TRBJ2-3, with TRBD2 matching over 11 bases. Per germline, CDR1 MDHEN and CDR2 SYDVKM. The CDR3 is 17 amino acids. V was pared by 5 bases and J by 7 bases, with 14 bases of the junction left unmatched. The CDR3 here is CASSARGPGLAENTQYF. CDR3 DNA sequence: TGTGCCAGCAGTGCTCGTGGGCCGGGACTAGCGGAAAATACGCAGTATTTT.

V usage is TRBV28 and J usage is TRBJ2-7, with TRBD1 identical over 7 bases. V was pared by 6 bases and J by 4 bases, with 3 bases of the junction left unmatched. The V gene's germline CDR1 is MDHEN and CDR2 SYDVKM. The CDR3 runs 12 residues. The CDR3 loop reads CASRVTGYEQYF. DNA for the CDR3: TGTGCCAGCAGAGTGACAGGGTACGAGCAGTACTTC.

The chain couples TRBV7-8 to TRBJ1-5, with no clear D. The CDR3 has 10 residues. In germline, CDR1 is SGHVS, CDR2 FQNEAQ. V lost 5 bases to trimming and J lost 15 bases, with 11 bases between them. CDR3 DNA: TGTGCCAGCAGCCTTAGGTATTCGCATTTT. The encoded protein is CASSLRYSHF.

J is TRBJ2-4 and V is TRBV7-2, with 8 bases that match TRBD1. J was trimmed by 6 bases and V by 0 bases; bases with no gene match: 1. CDR1 SGHTA and CDR2 FQGNSA come from the germline V gene. This CDR3 region has 14 residues. The CDR3 region is CASSLAGQGNIQYF. For the CDR3, the DNA is TGTGCCAGCAGCTTAGCCGGACAGGGAAACATTCAGTACTTC. The whole variable domain, filled in from reference TRBV7-2 and TRBJ2-4, reads GAGVSQSPSNKVTEKGKDVELRCDPISGHTALYWYRQSLGQGLEFLIYFQGNSAPDKSGLPSDRFSAERTGGSVSTLTIQRTQQEDSAVYLCASSLAGQGNIQYFGAGTRLSVL.

The chain has TRBV18 and TRBJ2-2; 9 nucleotides match TRBD1. V gave up 5 bases and J gave up 2 bases; unmatched junction bases: 3. This CDR3 contains 15 residues. Germline-derived CDR1 and CDR2 are KGHSH and LQKENI. The CDR3 reads CASSRGQGNTGELFF. CDR3 coding DNA: TGTGCCAGCTCAAGGGGACAGGGAAACACCGGGGAGCTGTTTTTT.

This clone occurred once. The chain couples TRBV3-1 (or the pseudogene TRBV3-2) to TRBJ2-7; D is uncertain. The V end was cut by 2 bases, the J end by 4 bases, with 15 bases between. This CDR3 has 15 amino acids. Germline assignment: CDR1 LGHDT and CDR2 YNNKEL (reference sequence). DNA of the CDR3: TGTGCCAGCAGCCAACTAGTAACAAACGAATACGAGCAGTACTTC. It yields the protein CASSQLVTNEYEQYF.

The count of this clone is one. The V and J genes are TRBV7-6 and TRBJ2-4; possible D gene TRBD2, 5 bases. Trimming shortened V by 3 bases and J by 3 bases, and 15 bases separated the two germline ends. There are 16 residues in the CDR3. Looked up from germline, CDR1 is SGHVS and CDR2 is FNYEAQ. For the CDR3, the DNA is TGTGCCAGCAGCTTCCGAGGGCCCTTCATCAAAAACATTCAGTACTTC. Protein: CASSFRGPFIKNIQYF.

This chain joins TRBV7-3 and TRBJ2-1; TRBD2 aligns across 10 bases. Looked up from germline, CDR1 is SGHTA and CDR2 is FQGTGA. The CDR3 spans 15 residues. V was pared by 2 bases and J by 8 bases, with 6 bases of the junction left unmatched. Here the CDR3 DNA reads TGTGCCAGCAGCTTATCAGCGGGAGGGGATGATGAGCAGTTCTTC. This encodes CASSLSAGGDDEQFF. Combining the CDR3 with reference TRBV7-3 and TRBJ2-1 gives the whole variable domain GAGVSQTPSNKVTEKGKYVELRCDPISGHTALYWYRQSLGQGPEFLIYFQGTGAADDSGLPNDRFFAVRPEGSVSTLKIQRTERGDSAVYLCASSLSAGGDDEQFFGPGTRLTVL.

The chain recombines TRBV15 with TRBJ1-2, with a possible D match to TRBD1 (5 bases). The CDR3 runs to 13 residues. V lost 5 bases to trimming and J lost 9 bases, with 16 bases between them. Germline CDR1 is LNHNV and CDR2 is YYDKDF (reference sequence). In DNA form, the CDR3 reads TGTGCCACCAGCCGCCGGGACCTAGGAAGCTACACCTTC. It translates to CATSRRDLGSYTF.

The chain employs TRBV5-6 and TRBJ1-1; TRBD1 matches at 8 bases. Germline values: CDR1 SGHDT, CDR2 YYEEEE. V gave up 3 bases and J gave up 5 bases; unmatched junction bases: 6. The CDR3 loop spans 14 amino acids. The chain's CDR3 is CASSSTGGRTEAFF. The CDR3, as DNA: TGTGCCAGCAGCTCCACAGGGGGAAGAACTGAAGCTTTCTTT.

The chain uses TRBV7-3 and TRBJ1-1; 9 bases align to TRBD1. After removal of 4 bases from V and 0 bases from J, the junction contained 3 bases not matched to a gene. This CDR3 comprises 15 residues. Germline CDR1 and CDR2: SGHTA and FQGTGA. The chain's CDR3 is CASSYGQGMNTEAFF. The CDR3, as DNA: TGTGCCAGCAGCTACGGACAGGGGATGAACACTGAAGCTTTCTTT.

The chain employs TRBV7-2 and TRBJ2-1; a possible D gene is TRBD2 (7 bases). This CDR3 comprises 16 residues. V lost 3 bases to trimming and J lost 0 bases, with 12 bases between them. CDR1 is SGHTA, CDR2 FQGNSA, per germline. The DNA for the CDR3 is TGTGCCAGCAGCTTTGGGGGGGCGAGCTCCTACAATGAGCAGTTCTTC. Its translation: CASSFGGASSYNEQFF.

The chain has TRBV4-1 and TRBJ1-1, with a possible D match to TRBD1 (6 bases). This CDR3 has 16 residues. Germline-derived CDR1 and CDR2 are MGHRA and YSYEKL. The V gene lost 3 bases and the J gene lost 4 bases, with 18 bases spanning the gap. CDR3 amino acids: CASSHNTGNPSTEAFF. DNA for the CDR3: TGCGCCAGCAGCCATAATACAGGGAACCCCAGCACTGAAGCTTTCTTT.

The chain combines TRBV3-1 (or the pseudogene TRBV3-2) with TRBJ2-6; the D is unclear. Trimming removed 6 bases at V and 4 bases at J, with 4 bases between. This CDR3 region has 12 residues. CDR1 is LGHDT and CDR2 is YNNKEL in the germline V gene (reference sequence). CDR3 sequence: CASRRGANVLTF. The CDR3 nucleotides are TGTGCCAGCAGGAGAGGGGCCAACGTCCTGACTTTC.

This clone is a singleton in its sample. The V and J genes are TRBV6-5 and TRBJ1-6; unclear D gene. The CDR3 is made up of 14 amino acids. V lost 5 bases and J 0 bases, leaving 5 bases between the germline ends. Per germline, CDR1 MNHEY and CDR2 SVGAGI. CDR3 residues: CASSQSSYNSPLHF. CDR3 sequence (DNA): TGTGCCAGCAGTCAGAGCTCCTATAATTCACCCCTCCACTTT.

The V call is TRBV7-8, the J call TRBJ1-5; possible D gene TRBD1, 5 bases. The germline V gene has CDR1 SGHVS and CDR2 FQNEAQ. The CDR3 consists of 14 residues. V lost 5 bases and J lost 8, with 16 bases in between. In DNA, the CDR3 is TGTGCCAGCAGCCGAGGAGGGGTAGGGGAGCCCCAGCATTTT. Protein product: CASSRGGVGEPQHF. Based on the CDR3 plus reference TRBV7-8 and TRBJ1-5, the full variable domain is GAGVSQSPRYKVAKRGQDVALRCDPISGHVSLFWYQQALGQGPEFLTYFQNEAQLDKSGLPSDRFFAERPEGSVSTLKIQRTQQEDSAVYLCASSRGGVGEPQHFGDGTRLSIL.

This chain connects TRBV7-8 to TRBJ2-3; D unresolved. The length of the CDR3 is 18 residues. Trimming pared 1 base from V and 0 bases from J, leaving 17 bases between. Germline CDR1 and CDR2: SGHVS and FQNEAQ. CDR3 nucleotides: TGTGCCAGCAGCTTAGGGTTCCGAAGGGCTACTAGCACAGATACGCAGTATTTT. The encoded protein is CASSLGFRRATSTDTQYF.